The 20 T cell receptor beta chains reported below all come from one sample, sequenced in a study of metastatic and nonmetastatic thyroid tumors. Using MiXCR, TCRdb reanalyzed the PCR reads. The sample has roughly 6,000 clones; around 33% are singletons. None of the patients had undergone any treatment ahead of thyroid surgery. Sequencing was carried out using adjacent normal tissue. The origin of the receptors is a male donor with papillary thyroid cancer or a benign thyroid nodule (not recorded which). Some clones in this sample may be carry-over from other donors' samples.

V and J are TRBV20-1 and TRBJ1-2; D is uncertain. The CDR3 loop spans 16 amino acids. Germline V lookup: CDR1 DFQATT, CDR2 SNEGSKA (reference sequence). The germline V and J ends were trimmed by 0 bases and 3 bases, with 17 bases remaining between them. The CDR3 is CSARDRLGVGHYGYTF. CDR3 DNA sequence: TGCAGTGCTAGAGACCGCCTGGGAGTAGGTCACTATGGCTACACCTTC.

Details on this clone: No conserved phenylalanine or tryptophan is present at the end of the CDR3, so a read error is the likely explanation. The chain employs TRBV4-1 and TRBJ2-1; 15 bases match TRBD2. The CDR3 extends over 16 amino acids. The V segment lost 8 bases and the J segment 4 bases; nucleotides outside the gene matches: 6. Germline CDR1 MGHRA, CDR2 YSYEKL. The CDR3 loop is CASLGLAGGPYNEQFS. The CDR3 DNA sequence: TGCGCCAGCCTTGGACTAGCGGGGGGGCCATACAATGAGCAGTTCTCC.

Sample share makes this clone large. The chain combines TRBV6-1 with TRBJ2-3; D remains unclear. The CDR3 is 15 residues long. Germline CDR1 is MNHNS and CDR2 is SASEGT. V lost 7 bases and J 3 bases, leaving 17 bases between the germline ends. The CDR3: CASTSESVWTDTQYF. CDR3 sequence (DNA): TGTGCCAGCACAAGCGAAAGTGTTTGGACAGATACGCAGTATTTT.

The sample holds a few counts of this clone. This chain joins TRBV6-1 and TRBJ2-3; D unresolved. Germline assignment: CDR1 MNHNS and CDR2 SASEGT. Trimming took off 6 bases at V and 5 bases at J, with 9 bases between the two ends. The CDR3 loop spans 12 amino acids. In nucleotides, the CDR3 is TGTGCCAGCAGCCAAGAAGTAGATACGCAGTATTTT. Its translation is CASSQEVDTQYF.

This clone was counted ten times or more. The chain couples TRBV19 to TRBJ1-1; D unclear. With 3 bases removed from V and 4 bases from J, the gap between germline ends came to 3 bases. CDR1 is LNHDA and CDR2 is SQIVND in the germline V gene (reference sequence). CDR3 length: 11 amino acids. This CDR3 reads CASSMGTEAFF. CDR3 nucleotides: TGTGCCAGTAGTATGGGCACTGAAGCTTTCTTT.

This clone was seen only once. The chain uses TRBV6-1 and TRBJ2-6; 15 nucleotides line up with TRBD2. The CDR3 spans 19 residues. Germline-derived CDR1 and CDR2 are MNHNS and SASEGT. The ends lost 7 bases at V and 1 base at J; junction bases unmatched: 8. CDR3 coding DNA: TGTGCCAGCACACCGGGACTAGCGGGAGGCCAATCTGGGGCCAACGTCCTGACTTTC. This encodes CASTPGLAGGQSGANVLTF.

This chain links TRBV14 with TRBJ1-2; 8 nucleotides align to TRBD1. The V gene's germline CDR1 is SGHDN and CDR2 FVKESK. V shed 3 bases, J shed 7 bases, and the junction held 1 base outside the gene matches. This CDR3 has 12 amino acids. The CDR3 nucleotides read TGTGCCAGCAGCCAGGACAGGGTTGGCTACACCTTC. This encodes CASSQDRVGYTF. Looking up the rest from reference TRBV14 and TRBJ1-2 gives the full variable domain: EAGVTQFPSHSVIEKGQTVTLRCDPISGHDNLYWYRRVMGKEIKFLLHFVKESKQDESGMPNNRFLAERTGGTYSTLKVQPAELEDSGVYFCASSQDRVGYTFGSGTRLTVV.

This clone was found a few times. This chain uses TRBV20-1 with TRBJ1-6; TRBD1 agrees at 10 bases. The ends lost 5 bases at V and 8 bases at J; junction bases unmatched: 3. This CDR3 contains 13 residues. Per germline, CDR1 DFQATT and CDR2 SNEGSKA (reference sequence). As DNA, the CDR3 is TGCAGTGCTCTGGACAGGGGGGATTCACCCCTCCACTTT. As protein: CSALDRGDSPLHF.

The V call is TRBV4-3, the J call TRBJ1-5, with a possible D match to TRBD1 (5 bases). There are 15 residues in the CDR3. V was pared by 6 bases and J by 3 bases, with 15 bases between. Germline V gene lookup returns CDR1 LGHNA and CDR2 YSLEER. The CDR3 loop is CASSLGPIVNQPQHF. CDR3 sequence (DNA): TGCGCCAGCAGTCTGGGGCCCATTGTCAATCAGCCCCAGCATTTT.

This clone is medium-sized. This chain uses TRBV4-1 with TRBJ1-3; D ambiguous. Trimming took 0 bases from V and 7 from J, leaving 4 bases between them. The germline CDR1 and CDR2 sequences are MGHRA and YSYEKL. The CDR3 has 12 residues. CDR3 loop: CASSQESNTIYF. CDR3 coding DNA: TGCGCCAGCAGCCAAGAGAGTAACACCATATATTTT.

This clone appeared a few times. In the same sample, other DNA sequences code for this CDR3. The genes are TRBV2 and TRBJ2-7; 8 nucleotides agree with TRBD2. V lost 2 bases, J lost 4 bases, and 7 bases stayed unmatched. Germline CDR1 SNHLY, CDR2 FYNNEI. The CDR3 runs 15 residues. CDR3 nucleotide sequence: TGTGCCAGCAGTGAAACAGGGACTAGGTCGTACGAGCAGTACTTC. Translation gives CASSETGTRSYEQYF. The full variable domain, completed using reference TRBV2 and TRBJ2-7, is EPEVTQTPSHQVTQMGQEVILRCVPISNHLYFYWYRQILGQKVEFLVSFYNNEISEKSEIFDDQFSVERPDGSNFTLKIRSTKLEDSAMYFCASSETGTRSYEQYFGPGTRLTVT.

The genes are TRBV6-2 or TRBV6-3 and TRBJ2-1; D is unclear. From germline, CDR1 is MNHEY and CDR2 SVGEGT. This CDR3 comprises 12 residues. V lost 10 bases and J lost 7, with 14 bases in between. The CDR3 DNA reads as TGTGCCACCCTCCTTTCAGTGAATGAGCAGTTCTTC. Translating gives CATLLSVNEQFF.

As to this clone: An end of the junction differs from the germline gene, which may be a read error. This rearrangement joins TRBV5-1 to TRBJ2-7; 9 bases line up with TRBD2. From germline, CDR1 is SGHRS and CDR2 YFSETQ. CDR3 length: 15 amino acids. As DNA, the CDR3 is TGCGCCAGCAGCGCAGCGGGGGGCCTCTTCTACGAAAAGCACTTC. It encodes CASSAAGGLFYEKHF.

This clone was detected only a few times. The chain recombines TRBV27 with TRBJ2-6; D gene ambiguous. V lost 5 bases, J lost 0 bases, and 8 bases lay in between. The germline V gene encodes CDR1 MNHEY and CDR2 SMNVEV (reference sequence). The CDR3 has 15 amino acids. This CDR3 reads CASSPQDSGANVLTF. Here the CDR3 DNA reads TGTGCCAGCAGTCCACAAGACTCTGGGGCCAACGTCCTGACTTTC.

The V gene is TRBV20-1, the J gene TRBJ2-1; 13 bases match TRBD2. V shed 0 bases, J shed 9 bases, and the junction held 14 bases outside the gene matches. Germline values: CDR1 DFQATT, CDR2 SNEGSKA (reference sequence). The CDR3 has 18 amino acids. CDR3 in amino acids: CSARDSDLLAGGPGEQFF. The CDR3 DNA follows: TGCAGTGCTAGAGATTCCGATCTACTAGCGGGAGGGCCCGGTGAGCAGTTCTTC.

The table lists this clone with a few counts. The gene calls are TRBV6-1 and TRBJ1-2; 12 bases agree with TRBD1. V shed 5 bases and J 8 bases; nucleotides not matched to a gene: 9. Germline assignment: CDR1 MNHNS and CDR2 SASEGT. This CDR3 region has 15 residues. The CDR3, as DNA: TGTGCCAGCAGTCTTCAGGGACAGGGGGCGGGAGGCTACACCTTC. This sequence encodes CASSLQGQGAGGYTF.

This clone ranks as medium-sized (0.01 to 0.1%). The CDR3 here is CASSQEVGALYNEQFF. In DNA form, the CDR3 reads TGTGCCAGCAGCCAAGAGGTGGGGGCCCTATACAATGAGCAGTTCTTC. The chain joins TRBV4-2 to TRBJ2-1; a possible D gene is TRBD1 (6 bases). The CDR3 consists of 16 residues. In germline, CDR1 is LGHNA, CDR2 YNFKEQ. Trimming removed 0 bases at V and 4 bases at J, with 13 bases between.

A few counts support this clone. V and J are TRBV7-9 and TRBJ2-5; TRBD1 might be the D (5 bases). The CDR3 is 14 amino acids. V was clipped by 7 bases and J by 0 bases, with 12 bases between them. Germline values: CDR1 SEHNR, CDR2 FQNEAQ (reference sequence). CDR3 sequence: CASILGPNQETQYF. In DNA form, the CDR3 reads TGTGCCAGCATCTTGGGGCCCAACCAAGAGACCCAGTACTTC.

V usage is TRBV7-2 and J usage is TRBJ2-7; 15 bases are shared with TRBD2. V trimming: 1 base; J trimming: 11 bases; junction bases outside the gene matches: 6. The germline V gene encodes CDR1 SGHTA and CDR2 FQGNSA. This CDR3 region has 15 residues. DNA of the CDR3: TGTGCCAGCAGCTTAGACGGACTAGCGGGAGGGGGAAAGTACTTC. Protein product: CASSLDGLAGGGKYF.

V and J are TRBV13 and TRBJ2-7; D gene ambiguous. CDR1 is PRHDT, CDR2 FYEKMQ, per germline (reference sequence). V gave up 4 bases and J gave up 3 bases, with 7 bases separating them. This CDR3 spans 12 amino acids. For the CDR3, the DNA is TGTGCCAGCAGCTCCCTGGACTACGAGCAGTACTTC. This encodes CASSSLDYEQYF.